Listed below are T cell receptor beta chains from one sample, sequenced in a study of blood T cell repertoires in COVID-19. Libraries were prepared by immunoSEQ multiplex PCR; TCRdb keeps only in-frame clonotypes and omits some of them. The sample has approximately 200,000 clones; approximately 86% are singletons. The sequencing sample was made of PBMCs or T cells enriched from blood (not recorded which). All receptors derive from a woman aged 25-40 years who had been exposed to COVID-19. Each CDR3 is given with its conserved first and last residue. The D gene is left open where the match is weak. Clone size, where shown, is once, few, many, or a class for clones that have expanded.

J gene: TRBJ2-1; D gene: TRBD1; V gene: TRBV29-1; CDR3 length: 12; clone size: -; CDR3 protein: CSVAPGGSEQFF; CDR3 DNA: TGCAGCGTGGCCCCAGGGGGCAGTGAGCAGTTCTTC
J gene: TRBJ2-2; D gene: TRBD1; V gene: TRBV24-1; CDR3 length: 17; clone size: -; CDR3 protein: CATSDVTPGTGTGELFF; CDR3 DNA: TGTGCCACCAGTGATGTAACTCCCGGGACAGGGACCGGGGAGCTGTTTTTT
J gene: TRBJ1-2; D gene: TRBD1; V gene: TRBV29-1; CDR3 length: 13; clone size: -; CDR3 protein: CSVATGTGYGYTF; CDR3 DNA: TGCAGCGTCGCGACAGGGACCGGCTATGGCTACACCTTC
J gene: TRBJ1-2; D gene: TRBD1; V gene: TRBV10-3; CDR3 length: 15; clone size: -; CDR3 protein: CAISDLGAGGYGYTF; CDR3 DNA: TGTGCCATCAGTGATCTGGGGGCAGGGGGCTATGGCTACACCTTC
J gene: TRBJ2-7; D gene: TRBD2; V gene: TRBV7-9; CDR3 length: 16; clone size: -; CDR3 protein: CASRPWTSGGSYEQYF; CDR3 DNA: TGTGCCAGCAGACCCTGGACTAGCGGGGGTTCCTACGAGCAGTACTTC
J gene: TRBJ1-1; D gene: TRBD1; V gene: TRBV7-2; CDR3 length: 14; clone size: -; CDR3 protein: CASSFGTGGTEAFF; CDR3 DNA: TGTGCCAGCAGCTTCGGGACAGGGGGCACTGAAGCTTTCTTT
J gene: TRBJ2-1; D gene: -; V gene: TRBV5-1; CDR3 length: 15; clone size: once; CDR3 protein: CASSLVGYSGNEQFF; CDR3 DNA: TGCGCCAGCAGCTTGGTGGGCTACTCCGGCAATGAGCAGTTCTTC
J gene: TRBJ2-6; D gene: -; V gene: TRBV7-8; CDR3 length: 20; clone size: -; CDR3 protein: CASSPVHIGRGPSGANVLTF; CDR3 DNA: TGTGCCAGCAGTCCCGTGCACATTGGCAGGGGTCCCTCTGGGGCCAACGTCCTGACTTTC
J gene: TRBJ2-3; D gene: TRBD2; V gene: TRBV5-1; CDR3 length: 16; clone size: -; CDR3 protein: CASSLEGGGSTDTQYF; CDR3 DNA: TGCGCCAGCAGCTTGGAAGGCGGGGGAAGCACAGATACGCAGTATTTT
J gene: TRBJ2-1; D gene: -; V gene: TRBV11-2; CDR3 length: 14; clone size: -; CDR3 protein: CASSLDAVGNEQFF; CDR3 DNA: TGTGCCAGCAGCTTAGATGCGGTGGGTAATGAGCAGTTCTTC
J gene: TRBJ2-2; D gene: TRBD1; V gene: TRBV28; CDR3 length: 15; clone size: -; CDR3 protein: CASKTQGVGTGELFF; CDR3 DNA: TGTGCCAGCAAAACCCAGGGGGTAGGCACCGGGGAGCTGTTTTTT
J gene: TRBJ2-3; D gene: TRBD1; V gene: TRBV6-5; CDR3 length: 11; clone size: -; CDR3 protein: CASRTGVTQYF; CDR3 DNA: TGTGCCAGCAGAACAGGGGTTACGCAGTATTTT
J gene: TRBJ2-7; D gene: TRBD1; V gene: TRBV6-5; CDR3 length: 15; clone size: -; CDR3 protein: CASSYSGTGGYEQYF; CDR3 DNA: TGTGCCAGCAGTTACTCCGGGACAGGGGGCTACGAGCAGTACTTC
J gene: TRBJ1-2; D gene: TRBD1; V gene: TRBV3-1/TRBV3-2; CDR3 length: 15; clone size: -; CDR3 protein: CASSQGQGKGHGYTF; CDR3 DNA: TGTGCCAGCAGCCAAGGACAGGGTAAGGGGCATGGCTACACCTTC
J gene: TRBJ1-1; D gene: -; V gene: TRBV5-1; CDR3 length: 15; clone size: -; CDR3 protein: CASSPAGTQNTEAFF; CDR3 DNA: TGCGCCAGCAGCCCCGCCGGGACACAGAACACTGAAGCTTTCTTT
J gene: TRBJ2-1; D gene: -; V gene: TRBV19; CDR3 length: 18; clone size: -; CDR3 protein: CASSIGGGAVPRDNEQFF; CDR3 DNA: TGTGCCAGTAGTATAGGGGGCGGGGCCGTCCCCAGAGACAATGAGCAGTTCTTC
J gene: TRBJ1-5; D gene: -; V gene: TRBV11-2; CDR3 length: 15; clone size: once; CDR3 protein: CASSLMGAGNQPQHF; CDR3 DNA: TGTGCCAGCAGCTTAATGGGGGCTGGCAATCAGCCCCAGCATTTT
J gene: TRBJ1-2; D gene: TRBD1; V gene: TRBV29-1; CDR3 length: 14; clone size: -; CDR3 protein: CSASGQAILGGYTF; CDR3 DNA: TGCAGCGCTTCGGGACAGGCAATTCTGGGTGGCTACACCTTC
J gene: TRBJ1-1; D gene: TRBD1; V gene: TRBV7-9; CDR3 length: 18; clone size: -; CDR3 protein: CASSLAWGQGAMNTEAFF; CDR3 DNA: TGTGCCAGCAGCTTAGCGTGGGGGCAGGGGGCCATGAACACTGAAGCTTTCTTT
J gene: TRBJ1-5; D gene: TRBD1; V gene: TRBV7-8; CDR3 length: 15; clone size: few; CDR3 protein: CASSPGTGVDQPQHF; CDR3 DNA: TGTGCCAGCAGCCCCGGGACAGGGGTGGATCAGCCCCAGCATTTT